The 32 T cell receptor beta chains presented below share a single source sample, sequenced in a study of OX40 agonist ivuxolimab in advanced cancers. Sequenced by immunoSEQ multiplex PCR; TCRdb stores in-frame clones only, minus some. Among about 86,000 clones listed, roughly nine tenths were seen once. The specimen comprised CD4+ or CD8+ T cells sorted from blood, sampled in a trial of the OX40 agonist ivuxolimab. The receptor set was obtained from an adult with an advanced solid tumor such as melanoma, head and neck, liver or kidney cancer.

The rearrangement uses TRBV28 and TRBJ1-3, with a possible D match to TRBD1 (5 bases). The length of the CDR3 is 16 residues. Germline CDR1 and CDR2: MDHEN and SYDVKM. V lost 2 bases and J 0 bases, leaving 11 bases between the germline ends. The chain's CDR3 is CASSLGHLYSGNTIYF. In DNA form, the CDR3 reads TGTGCCAGCAGTTTAGGACATCTTTACTCTGGAAACACCATATATTTT.

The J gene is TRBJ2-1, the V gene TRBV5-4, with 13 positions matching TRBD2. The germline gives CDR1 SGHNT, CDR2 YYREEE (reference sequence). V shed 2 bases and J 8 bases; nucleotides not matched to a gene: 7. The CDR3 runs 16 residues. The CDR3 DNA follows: TGTGCCAGCAGCTTCCGACTAGCGGGAGGATTCGATGAGCAGTTCTTC. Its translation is CASSFRLAGGFDEQFF.

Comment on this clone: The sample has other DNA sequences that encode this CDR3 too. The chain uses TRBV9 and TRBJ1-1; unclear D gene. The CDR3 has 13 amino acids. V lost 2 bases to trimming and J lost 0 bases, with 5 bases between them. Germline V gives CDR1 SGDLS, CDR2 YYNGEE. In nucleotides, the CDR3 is TGTGCCAGCAGCGTCCCGGTGAACACTGAAGCTTTCTTT. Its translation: CASSVPVNTEAFF.

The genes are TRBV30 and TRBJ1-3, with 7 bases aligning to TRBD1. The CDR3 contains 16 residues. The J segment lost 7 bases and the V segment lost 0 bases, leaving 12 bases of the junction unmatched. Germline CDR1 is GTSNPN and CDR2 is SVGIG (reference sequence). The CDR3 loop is CAWSVTQTGWSNTIYF. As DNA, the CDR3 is TGTGCCTGGAGTGTAACCCAGACAGGGTGGTCCAACACCATATATTTT. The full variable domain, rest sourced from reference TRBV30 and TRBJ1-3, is SQTIHQWPATLVQPVGSPLSLECTVEGTSNPNLYWYRQAAGRGLQLLFYSVGIGQISSEVPQNLSASRPQDRQFILSSKKLLLSDSGFYLCAWSVTQTGWSNTIYFGEGSWLTVV.

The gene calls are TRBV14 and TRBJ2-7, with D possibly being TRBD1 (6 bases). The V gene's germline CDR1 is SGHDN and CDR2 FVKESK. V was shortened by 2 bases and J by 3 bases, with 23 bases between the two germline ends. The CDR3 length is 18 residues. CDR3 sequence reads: CASSQPAFRGQGLYEQYF. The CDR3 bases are TGTGCCAGCAGCCAACCCGCTTTCCGCGGCCAGGGGCTCTACGAGCAGTACTTC.

CDR3 loop: CASSLVQGRPLLYGYTF. CDR3 DNA: TGTGCCAGCAGTTTGGTCCAGGGGCGGCCCCTCCTCTATGGCTACACCTTC. The chain is built from TRBV28 and TRBJ1-2; D possibly corresponds to TRBD1 (6 bases). The CDR3 spans 17 residues. V was shortened by 3 bases and J by 4 bases, with 21 bases between the two germline ends. Germline V CDR1 and CDR2: MDHEN, SYDVKM.

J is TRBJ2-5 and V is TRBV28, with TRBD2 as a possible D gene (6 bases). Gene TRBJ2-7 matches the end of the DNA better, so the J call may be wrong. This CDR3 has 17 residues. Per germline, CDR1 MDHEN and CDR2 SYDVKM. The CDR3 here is CASSLLLRRADSYEQYF. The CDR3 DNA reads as TGTGCCAGCAGCCTCCTGTTGAGGAGGGCCGATTCCTACGAGCAGTACTTC.

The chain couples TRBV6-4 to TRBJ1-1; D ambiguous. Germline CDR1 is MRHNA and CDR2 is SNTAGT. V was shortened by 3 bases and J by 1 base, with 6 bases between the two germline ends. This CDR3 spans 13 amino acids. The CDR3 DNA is TGTGCCAGCAGTGAAAGGGAGAACACTGAAGCTTTCTTT. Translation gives CASSERENTEAFF.

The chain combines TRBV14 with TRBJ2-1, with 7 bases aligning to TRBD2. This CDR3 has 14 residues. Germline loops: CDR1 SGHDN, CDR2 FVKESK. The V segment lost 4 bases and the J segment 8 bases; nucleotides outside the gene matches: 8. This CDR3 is CASSPRDYTYEQFF. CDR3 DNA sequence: TGTGCCAGCAGCCCCCGGGACTACACCTATGAGCAGTTCTTC.

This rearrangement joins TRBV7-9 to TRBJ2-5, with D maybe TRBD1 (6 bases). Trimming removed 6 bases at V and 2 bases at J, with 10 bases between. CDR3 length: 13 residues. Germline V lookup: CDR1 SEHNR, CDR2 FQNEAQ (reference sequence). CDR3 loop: CASRGDTQETQYF. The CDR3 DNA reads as TGTGCCAGCAGAGGGGACACTCAAGAGACCCAGTACTTC.

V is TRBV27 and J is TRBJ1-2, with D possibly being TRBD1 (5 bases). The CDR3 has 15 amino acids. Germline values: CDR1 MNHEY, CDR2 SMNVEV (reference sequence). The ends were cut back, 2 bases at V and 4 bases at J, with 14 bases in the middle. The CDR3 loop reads CASSLSQGLRYGYTF. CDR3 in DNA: TGTGCCAGCAGTTTAAGCCAGGGACTGCGCTATGGCTACACCTTC.

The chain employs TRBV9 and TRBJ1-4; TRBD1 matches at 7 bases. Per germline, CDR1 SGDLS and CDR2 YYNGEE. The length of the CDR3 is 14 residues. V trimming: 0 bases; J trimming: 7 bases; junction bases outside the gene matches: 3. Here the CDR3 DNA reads TGTGCCAGCAGCGTAGGAGGGGGCGGTGAAAAACTGTTTTTT. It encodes CASSVGGGGEKLFF.

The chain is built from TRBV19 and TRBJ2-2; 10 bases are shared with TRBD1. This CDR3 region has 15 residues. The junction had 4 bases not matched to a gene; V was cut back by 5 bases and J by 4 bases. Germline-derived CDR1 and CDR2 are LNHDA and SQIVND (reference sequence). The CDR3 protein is CASSGTGAVTGELFF. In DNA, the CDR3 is TGTGCCAGTAGTGGGACAGGGGCTGTCACCGGGGAGCTGTTTTTT. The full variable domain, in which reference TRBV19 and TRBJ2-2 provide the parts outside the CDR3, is DGGITQSPKYLFRKEGQNVTLSCEQNLNHDAMYWYRQDPGQGLRLIYYSQIVNDFQKGDIAEGYSVSREKKESFPLTVTSAQKNPTAFYLCASSGTGAVTGELFFGEGSRLTVL.

The CDR3 region is CASSLTPSGSREQFF. CDR3 DNA: TGCGCCAGCAGCTTGACGCCTAGCGGGAGTCGTGAGCAGTTCTTC. The rearrangement links TRBV5-1 to TRBJ2-1, with 10 nucleotides matching TRBD2. Looked up from germline, CDR1 is SGHRS and CDR2 is YFSETQ. The CDR3 has 15 residues. Germline trimming cut 1 base from V and 9 bases from J; bases unmatched to any gene: 7.

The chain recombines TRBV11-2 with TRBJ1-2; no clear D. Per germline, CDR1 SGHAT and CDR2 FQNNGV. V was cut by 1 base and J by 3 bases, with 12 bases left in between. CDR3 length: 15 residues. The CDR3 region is CASSLGAGVYYGYTF. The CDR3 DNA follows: TGTGCCAGCAGCTTAGGCGCCGGGGTATACTATGGCTACACCTTC.

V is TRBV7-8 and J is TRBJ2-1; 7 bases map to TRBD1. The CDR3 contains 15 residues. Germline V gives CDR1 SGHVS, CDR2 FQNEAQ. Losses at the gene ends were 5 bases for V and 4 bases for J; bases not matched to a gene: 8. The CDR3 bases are TGTGCCAGCAGCGCCGGGACAGCCGGATACAATGAGCAGTTCTTC. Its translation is CASSAGTAGYNEQFF.

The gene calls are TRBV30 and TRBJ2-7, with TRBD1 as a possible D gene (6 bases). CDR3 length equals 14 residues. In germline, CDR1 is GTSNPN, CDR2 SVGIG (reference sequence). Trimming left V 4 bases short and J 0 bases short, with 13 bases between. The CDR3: CAWISRDISYEQYF. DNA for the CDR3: TGTGCCTGGATCTCACGGGACATCTCCTACGAGCAGTACTTC. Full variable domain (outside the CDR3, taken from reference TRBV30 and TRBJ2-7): SQTIHQWPATLVQPVGSPLSLECTVEGTSNPNLYWYRQAAGRGLQLLFYSVGIGQISSEVPQNLSASRPQDRQFILSSKKLLLSDSGFYLCAWISRDISYEQYFGPGTRLTVT.

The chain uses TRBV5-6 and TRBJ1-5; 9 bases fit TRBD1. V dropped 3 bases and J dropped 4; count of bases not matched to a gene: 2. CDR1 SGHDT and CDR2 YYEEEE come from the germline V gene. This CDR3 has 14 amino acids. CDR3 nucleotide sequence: TGTGCCAGCAGCTACGGACAGGGGAATCAGCCCCAGCATTTT. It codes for CASSYGQGNQPQHF.

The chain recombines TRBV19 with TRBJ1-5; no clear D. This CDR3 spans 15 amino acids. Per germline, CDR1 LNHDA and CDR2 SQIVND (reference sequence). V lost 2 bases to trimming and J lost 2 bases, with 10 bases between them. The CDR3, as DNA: TGTGCCAGTAGTATAACGGGATATGGCAATCAGCCCCAGCATTTT. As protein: CASSITGYGNQPQHF.

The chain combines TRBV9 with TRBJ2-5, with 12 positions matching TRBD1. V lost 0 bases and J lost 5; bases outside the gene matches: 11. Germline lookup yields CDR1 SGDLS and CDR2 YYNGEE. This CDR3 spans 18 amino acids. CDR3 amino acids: CASSVEARGTGGRETQYF. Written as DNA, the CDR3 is TGTGCCAGCAGCGTAGAGGCCCGAGGGACAGGGGGCAGGGAGACCCAGTACTTC.

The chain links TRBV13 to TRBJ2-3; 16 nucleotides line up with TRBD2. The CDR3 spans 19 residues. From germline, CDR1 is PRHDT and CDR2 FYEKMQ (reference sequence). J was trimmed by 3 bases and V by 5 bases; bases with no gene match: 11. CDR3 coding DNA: TGTGCCAGCAGCATTCCCGGGACTAGCGGGAGGGAGGTAACAGATACGCAGTATTTT. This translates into CASSIPGTSGREVTDTQYF. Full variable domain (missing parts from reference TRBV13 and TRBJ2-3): AAGVIQSPRHLIKEKRETATLKCYPIPRHDTVYWYQQGPGQDPQFLISFYEKMQSDKGSIPDRFSAQQFSDYHSELNMSSLELGDSALYFCASSIPGTSGREVTDTQYFGPGTRLTVL.

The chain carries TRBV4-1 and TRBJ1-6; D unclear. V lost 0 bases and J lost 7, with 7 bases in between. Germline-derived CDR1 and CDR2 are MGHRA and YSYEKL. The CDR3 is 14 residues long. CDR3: CASSQDWWNSPLHF. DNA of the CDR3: TGCGCCAGCAGCCAAGATTGGTGGAATTCACCCCTCCACTTT.

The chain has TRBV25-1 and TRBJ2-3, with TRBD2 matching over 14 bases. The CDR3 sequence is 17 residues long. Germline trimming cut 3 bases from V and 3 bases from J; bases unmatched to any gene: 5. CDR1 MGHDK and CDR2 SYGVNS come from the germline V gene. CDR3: CASSDPTSGRGTDTQYF. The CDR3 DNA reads TGTGCCAGCAGTGACCCGACTAGCGGGAGGGGGACAGATACGCAGTATTTT.

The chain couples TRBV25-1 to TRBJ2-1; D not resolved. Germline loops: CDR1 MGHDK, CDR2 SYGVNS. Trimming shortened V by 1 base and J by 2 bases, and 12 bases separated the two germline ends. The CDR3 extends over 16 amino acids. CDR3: CASSEFDIPTYNEQFF. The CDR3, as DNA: TGTGCCAGCAGTGAATTTGACATCCCCACCTACAATGAGCAGTTCTTC.

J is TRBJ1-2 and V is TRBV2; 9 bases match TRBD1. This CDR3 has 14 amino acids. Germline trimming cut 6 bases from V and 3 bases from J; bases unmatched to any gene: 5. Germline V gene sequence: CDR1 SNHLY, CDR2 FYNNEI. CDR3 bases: TGTGCCAGCAGCCCCGGGACAGGGCACTATGGCTACACCTTC. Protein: CASSPGTGHYGYTF.

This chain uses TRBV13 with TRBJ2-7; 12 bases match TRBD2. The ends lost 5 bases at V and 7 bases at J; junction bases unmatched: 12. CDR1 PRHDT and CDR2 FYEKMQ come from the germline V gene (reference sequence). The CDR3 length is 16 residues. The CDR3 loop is CASSPLTSGSSWEQYF. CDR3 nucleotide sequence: TGTGCCAGCAGCCCGCTGACTAGCGGGAGTTCTTGGGAGCAGTACTTC.

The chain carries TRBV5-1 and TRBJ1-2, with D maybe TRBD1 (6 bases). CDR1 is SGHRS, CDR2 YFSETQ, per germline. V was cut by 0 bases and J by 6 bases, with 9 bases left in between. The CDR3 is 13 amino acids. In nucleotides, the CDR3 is TGCGCCAGCAGCTTGGGGGGGCCCAATGGCTACACCTTC. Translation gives CASSLGGPNGYTF.

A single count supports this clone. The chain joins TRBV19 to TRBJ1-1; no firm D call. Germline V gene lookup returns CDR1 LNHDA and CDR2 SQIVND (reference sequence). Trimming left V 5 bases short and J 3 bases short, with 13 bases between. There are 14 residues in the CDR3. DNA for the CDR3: TGTGCCAGTAGTTGGTCGGCCGGCGACACTGAAGCTTTCTTT. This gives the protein CASSWSAGDTEAFF.

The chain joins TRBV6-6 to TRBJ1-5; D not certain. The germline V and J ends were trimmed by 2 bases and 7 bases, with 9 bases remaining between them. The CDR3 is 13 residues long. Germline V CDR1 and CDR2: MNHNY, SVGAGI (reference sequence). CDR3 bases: TGTGCCAGCAGTTACCTGGGAAGACAGCCCCAGCATTTT. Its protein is CASSYLGRQPQHF.

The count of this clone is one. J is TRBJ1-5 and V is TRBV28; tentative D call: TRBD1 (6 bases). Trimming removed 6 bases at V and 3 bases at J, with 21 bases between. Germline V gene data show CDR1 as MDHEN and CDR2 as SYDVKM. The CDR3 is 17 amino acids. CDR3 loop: CASRVYGGHPINQPQHF. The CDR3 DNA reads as TGTGCCAGCAGAGTTTACGGGGGACACCCTATCAATCAGCCCCAGCATTTT.

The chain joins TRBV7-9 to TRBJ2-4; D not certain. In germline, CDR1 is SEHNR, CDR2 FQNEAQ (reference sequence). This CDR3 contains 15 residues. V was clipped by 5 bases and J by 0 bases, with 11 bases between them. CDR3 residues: CASSPQTLAKNIQYF. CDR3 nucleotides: TGTGCCAGCAGCCCGCAGACTTTAGCCAAAAACATTCAGTACTTC.

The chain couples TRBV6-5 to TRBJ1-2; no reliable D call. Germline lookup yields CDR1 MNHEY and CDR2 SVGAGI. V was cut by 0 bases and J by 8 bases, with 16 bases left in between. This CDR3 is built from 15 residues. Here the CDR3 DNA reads TGTGCCAGCAGTTACTCGTTAGGGTCGCTTTCGGGCTACACCTTC. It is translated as CASSYSLGSLSGYTF.